This TCR beta chain is drawn from a study of Graves' ophthalmopathy and Graves' hyperthyroidism. Amplification of the TCR beta CDR3 regions used RNA transcripts (as template). The first round was an RT-PCR with HTBI primers, and the second round was a multiplex PCR. TCRdb fed the multiplex PCR reads into MiXCR, producing one record per CDR3 protein. The sample holds under 800,000 distinct CDR3 sequences, 22% seen once. Note on this clonotype: What it binds is not known.

Researchers classed hyperthyroidism as stable given no ophthalmopathy within 18 months of follow-up. Serum thyroxine and TRAb, along with clinical symptoms, thyroid ultrasound and orbital computed tomography, were what diagnosis relied on. Study-wide results and limits: Sensitivity of around 86% and specificity of about 84% were achieved when a 13-signature model separated ophthalmopathy from stable hyperthyroidism. Detected in blood as well were most expanded thyroid clonotypes with frequency above 0.001.

The CDR3 extends over 12 amino acids. Germline values: CDR1 MNHEY, CDR2 SVGEGT. Trimming cost V 6 bases and J 7 bases, with 12 bases left between them. V gene TRBV6-2 or TRBV6-3 combines with J gene TRBJ2-5, with D possibly matching TRBD2 (5 bases). This clonotype was sampled from a woman aged 18-30 years with stable Graves' hyperthyroidism. Some clones in this sample may be carry-over from other donors' samples. Sequences were obtained from peripheral blood. CDR3 sequence: CASRTARVTQYF. The CDR3, as DNA: TGTGCCAGCAGAACGGCGAGGGTGACCCAGTACTTC.